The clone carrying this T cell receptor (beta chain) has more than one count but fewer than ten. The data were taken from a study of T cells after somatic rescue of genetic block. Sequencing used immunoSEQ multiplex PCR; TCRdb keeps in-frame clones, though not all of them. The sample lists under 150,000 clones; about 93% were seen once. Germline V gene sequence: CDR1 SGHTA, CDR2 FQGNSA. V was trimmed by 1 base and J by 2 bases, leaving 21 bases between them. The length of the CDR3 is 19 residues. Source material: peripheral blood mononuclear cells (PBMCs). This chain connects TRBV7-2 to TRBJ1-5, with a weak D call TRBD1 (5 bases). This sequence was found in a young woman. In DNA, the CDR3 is TGTGCCAGCAGCTTAGGACCGCTGGGAGGCAAAGGGGGCAATCAGCCCCAGCATTTT. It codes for CASSLGPLGGKGGNQPQHF.